The 12 T cell receptor beta chains presented below share a single source sample, sequenced in a study of regulatory T cells in long-lasting Graves disease. Time point defined: newly diagnosed GD, antithyroid drugs for less than 3 months. PBMC RNA was the source of the TCR library. To make TCR beta libraries, researchers used iRepertoire HTBI primers and Arm-PCR of CDR3 regions. TCRdb re-derived calls from the multiplex PCR reads in MiXCR, one entry per CDR3 protein. The sample has 450,000 to 700,000 distinct CDR3 sequences, approximately 15% seen once. The same data also contributed to another study, on T cells in Graves' hyperthyroidism and ophthalmopathy.

Sequenced here: peripheral blood mononuclear cells (PBMCs), sampled at new diagnosis, from a patient treated with antithyroid drugs. The receptor source for this set is a man in his thirties or forties with Graves disease.

In this sample, this clonotype turned up a few times. The gene calls are TRBV7-9 and TRBJ2-1; TRBD2 aligns across 15 bases. Germline CDR1 reads SEHNR; CDR2 reads FQNEAQ (reference sequence). The CDR3 runs 16 residues. V shed 5 bases, J shed 8 bases, and the junction held 7 bases outside the gene matches. DNA for the CDR3: TGTGCCAGCAGCCACGGACTAGCGGGAGGGGTAGATGAGCAGTTCTTC. It is translated as CASSHGLAGGVDEQFF.

The chain couples TRBV18 to TRBJ1-5, with TRBD1 as a possible D gene (6 bases). V shed 3 bases and J shed 4 bases, with 13 bases lying between them. CDR3 length: 15 amino acids. Germline loops: CDR1 KGHSH, CDR2 LQKENI. This CDR3 is CASSPAGTRNQPQHF. DNA for the CDR3: TGTGCCAGCTCACCCGCCGGGACAAGAAATCAGCCCCAGCATTTT. The complete variable domain, with remaining parts taken from reference TRBV18 and TRBJ1-5, reads NAGVMQNPRHLVRRRGQEARLRCSPMKGHSHVYWYRQLPEEGLKFMVYLQKENIIDESGMPKERFSAEFPKEGPSILRIQQVVRGDSAAYFCASSPAGTRNQPQHFGDGTRLSIL.

This clonotype was detected only a few times. The chain links TRBV3-1 to TRBJ2-1; TRBD2 agrees at 11 bases. The junction had 5 bases not matched to a gene; V was cut back by 1 base and J by 6 bases. CDR3 length: 16 residues. The V gene's germline CDR1 is LGHDT and CDR2 YNNKEL (reference sequence). The CDR3 DNA sequence: TGTGCCAGCAGCCAAGTACTAGCGGGGGTTTCCAATGAGCAGTTCTTC. It is translated as CASSQVLAGVSNEQFF.

This sequence joins TRBV5-1 and TRBJ1-1; possible D gene TRBD1, 5 bases. The CDR3 is made up of 15 amino acids. Germline lookup yields CDR1 SGHRS and CDR2 YFSETQ. The V and J ends lost 0 bases and 5 bases respectively, with 14 bases between them. The CDR3 spells CASSLAGGFGTEAFF. CDR3 bases: TGCGCCAGCAGCTTGGCCGGGGGGTTCGGTACTGAAGCTTTCTTT.

The V and J genes are TRBV15 and TRBJ2-1; D possibly corresponds to TRBD2 (5 bases). The germline gives CDR1 LNHNV, CDR2 YYDKDF (reference sequence). CDR3 size: 16 residues. V dropped 3 bases and J dropped 8 bases, with 20 bases sitting between them. CDR3 nucleotides: TGTGCCACCAGCAGGTCCCCTGGGGAGTTTGGGGATGAGCAGTTCTTC. It is translated as CATSRSPGEFGDEQFF.

Many counts were recorded for this clonotype. The chain has TRBV13 and TRBJ2-7; maybe TRBD2 (5 bases). V dropped 5 bases and J dropped 5 bases, with 19 bases sitting between them. Germline V gives CDR1 PRHDT, CDR2 FYEKMQ (reference sequence). CDR3 length: 15 amino acids. The CDR3: CASSPLDRHGDEQYF. CDR3 DNA: TGTGCCAGCAGCCCATTGGACCGGCACGGGGACGAGCAGTACTTC. The full variable domain, completed using reference TRBV13 and TRBJ2-7, is AAGVIQSPRHLIKEKRETATLKCYPIPRHDTVYWYQQGPGQDPQFLISFYEKMQSDKGSIPDRFSAQQFSDYHSELNMSSLELGDSALYFCASSPLDRHGDEQYFGPGTRLTVT.

This clonotype was counted many times. This rearrangement joins TRBV6-5 to TRBJ2-1; 9 positions match TRBD1. CDR3 length equals 15 residues. V lost 4 bases and J lost 8; bases outside the gene matches: 9. Looked up from germline, CDR1 is MNHEY and CDR2 is SVGAGI. The CDR3 DNA is TGTGCCAGCAGTTTCCGGGACAGGGTTTCCGATGAGCAGTTCTTC. It specifies CASSFRDRVSDEQFF.

Many counts were recorded for this clonotype. The chain recombines TRBV2 with TRBJ2-5, with D possibly matching TRBD1 (6 bases). Germline V gene sequence: CDR1 SNHLY, CDR2 FYNNEI. Trimming left V 6 bases short and J 7 bases short, with 18 bases between. The CDR3 totals 14 residues. CDR3 sequence (DNA): TGTGCCAGCAGCGCGATTCAGGGGTTCGGGACCCAGTACTTC. Encoded protein: CASSAIQGFGTQYF.

This clonotype is a singleton in its sample. A much larger clone differs by one base, so this may be a read error. The rearrangement uses TRBV20-1 and TRBJ2-6; possible D gene TRBD2, 7 bases. The CDR3 is made up of 19 amino acids. CDR1 and CDR2 (germline): DFQATT, SNEGSKA (reference sequence). CDR3 sequence reads: CSAGDSRAGAISGANVLTF. In nucleotides, the CDR3 is TGCAGTGCTGGAGATAGTCGGGCGGGGGCGATCTCTGGGGCCAACGTCCTGACTTTC.

This clonotype was counted at least ten times. This chain uses TRBV11-2 with TRBJ1-4, with D possibly being TRBD1 (6 bases). V dropped 1 base and J dropped 1 base, with 10 bases sitting between them. CDR3 size: 16 residues. Germline V gene sequence: CDR1 SGHAT, CDR2 FQNNGV. CDR3 coding DNA: TGTGCCAGCAGCTTAGTCCTACAGGGAACTAATGAAAAACTGTTTTTT. It is translated as CASSLVLQGTNEKLFF.

This clonotype was found many times. The V and J genes are TRBV12-3 or TRBV12-4 and TRBJ2-5, with 9 bases that match TRBD2. V lost 4 bases, J lost 5 bases, and 11 bases stayed unmatched. This CDR3 has 16 amino acids. The CDR3 nucleotides are TGTGCCAGCAGTTCAGTCGGACTAGCGCTCCAGGAGACCCAGTACTTC. Protein: CASSSVGLALQETQYF.

This clonotype came up many times. The rearrangement joins TRBV12-3 or TRBV12-4 to TRBJ2-1, with D hard to call. Trimming removed 0 bases from V and 0 bases from J, with 9 bases in between. The CDR3 runs 16 residues. For the CDR3, the DNA is TGTGCCAGCAGTTTAGCATCCCCGAGCTCCTACAATGAGCAGTTCTTC. It encodes CASSLASPSSYNEQFF.